Presented here are 32 T cell receptor beta chains from one specimen sequenced in a study of blood T cell repertoires in COVID-19. Measured with immunoSEQ multiplex PCR; TCRdb has only the in-frame clones, and not every one. The table records 90,000 to 100,000 clones, around 76% of them present only once. Sequencing used peripheral blood. The receptor set was obtained from a man older than 75 with acute or convalescent COVID-19.

V is TRBV6-2 or TRBV6-3 and J is TRBJ2-3, with D perhaps matching TRBD2 (5 bases). CDR1 is MNHEY, CDR2 SVGEGT, per germline. The CDR3 extends over 15 amino acids. V was shortened by 0 bases and J by 8 bases, with 15 bases between the two germline ends. CDR3 protein: CASSYSAGSTGTQYF. The CDR3 DNA reads TGTGCCAGCAGTTACTCGGCTGGGAGCACTGGTACGCAGTATTTT.

The chain employs TRBV6-6 and TRBJ2-1; maybe TRBD2 (5 bases). CDR3 length equals 12 residues. Per germline, CDR1 MNHNY and CDR2 SVGAGI (reference sequence). Trimming shortened V by 2 bases and J by 8 bases, and 7 bases separated the two germline ends. The DNA of the CDR3 is TGTGCCAGCAGTTACAAGGGAGATGAGCAGTTCTTC. It yields the protein CASSYKGDEQFF.

This chain connects TRBV11-2 to TRBJ2-2, with TRBD2 matching 8 bases. The V gene end was trimmed by 5 bases and the J gene end by 3 bases; junction bases not matched to a gene: 8. The germline gives CDR1 SGHAT, CDR2 FQNNGV. CDR3 length equals 16 residues. DNA of the CDR3: TGTGCCAGCAGCCGTCCTCGGGGGGGCGACACCGGGGAGCTGTTTTTT. It yields the protein CASSRPRGGDTGELFF. The full variable domain, with the rest looked up from reference TRBV11-2 and TRBJ2-2, is EAGVAQSPRYKIIEKRQSVAFWCNPISGHATLYWYQQILGQGPKLLIQFQNNGVVDDSQLPKDRFSAERLKGVDSTLKIQPAKLEDSAVYLCASSRPRGGDTGELFFGEGSRLTVL.

J is TRBJ1-5 and V is TRBV7-2; D may be TRBD1 (6 bases). This CDR3 has 17 residues. V lost 1 base and J lost 6, with 19 bases in between. Germline loops: CDR1 SGHTA, CDR2 FQGNSA. This CDR3 is CASSLDRVRGAFQPQHF. In DNA form, the CDR3 reads TGTGCCAGCAGCTTAGACCGGGTCAGGGGCGCATTTCAGCCCCAGCATTTT.

The V call is TRBV5-1, the J call TRBJ1-6; unclear D gene. This CDR3 region has 15 residues. The V end was cut by 2 bases, the J end by 8 bases, with 14 bases between. Germline assignment: CDR1 SGHRS and CDR2 YFSETQ. The CDR3 here is CASSFVGPGDSPLHF. CDR3 sequence (DNA): TGCGCCAGCAGCTTCGTAGGCCCCGGGGATTCACCCCTCCACTTT.

V is TRBV7-9 and J is TRBJ2-7, with TRBD1 as a possible D gene (6 bases). This CDR3 region has 14 residues. V lost 5 bases, J lost 2 bases, and 13 bases lay in between. The V gene's germline CDR1 is SEHNR and CDR2 FQNEAQ (reference sequence). This CDR3 is CASSRGTSTYEQYF. In DNA form, the CDR3 reads TGTGCCAGCAGCCGAGGGACATCCACCTACGAGCAGTACTTC.

This clone was observed a single time. This chain links TRBV7-9 with TRBJ1-4; possible D gene TRBD1, 6 bases. The germline V and J ends were trimmed by 7 bases and 6 bases, with 24 bases remaining between them. CDR3 length: 17 amino acids. Germline V gene data show CDR1 as SEHNR and CDR2 as FQNEAQ (reference sequence). The CDR3 DNA follows: TGTGCCAGCACACCTTACCCCCAGGGGAGTGGCGATGAAAAACTGTTTTTT. Protein sequence: CASTPYPQGSGDEKLFF.

This chain uses TRBV7-9 with TRBJ1-1, with D perhaps matching TRBD1 (5 bases). V was clipped by 4 bases and J by 0 bases, with 12 bases between them. The CDR3 loop spans 15 amino acids. Germline assignment: CDR1 SEHNR and CDR2 FQNEAQ (reference sequence). The CDR3 here is CASSSRQILNTEAFF. The CDR3 DNA reads as TGTGCCAGCAGCTCCCGACAGATTCTGAACACTGAAGCTTTCTTT.

V usage is TRBV11-2 and J usage is TRBJ2-2, with 7 bases matching TRBD2. CDR3 length: 15 residues. V shed 1 base, J shed 5 bases, and the junction held 4 bases outside the gene matches. Germline CDR1 SGHAT, CDR2 FQNNGV. CDR3 DNA sequence: TGTGCCAGCAGCTTAGGGACTAGGCCGACCGGGGAGCTGTTTTTT. Translating gives CASSLGTRPTGELFF.

In its sample, this clone was seen once. J is TRBJ2-6 and V is TRBV5-1; D might be TRBD1 (7 bases). Germline CDR1 reads SGHRS; CDR2 reads YFSETQ. V lost 4 bases and J 0 bases, leaving 14 bases between the germline ends. This CDR3 region has 17 residues. The chain's CDR3 is CASSPGDSHSGANVLTF. In DNA form, the CDR3 reads TGCGCCAGCAGCCCGGGGGACAGCCACTCTGGGGCCAACGTCCTGACTTTC.

This clone has at least ten counts. The chain uses TRBV30 and TRBJ2-7; TRBD1 is a possible D gene (5 bases). Germline V lookup: CDR1 GTSNPN, CDR2 SVGIG (reference sequence). The CDR3 is 12 amino acids. Trimming left V 5 bases short and J 6 bases short, with 14 bases between. The CDR3 sequence: CAWSSLGVEQYF. As DNA, the CDR3 is TGTGCCTGGTCCAGCTTAGGGGTCGAGCAGTACTTC.

The chain uses TRBV6-5 and TRBJ1-4, with a tentative D call TRBD1 (5 bases). Germline-derived CDR1 and CDR2 are MNHEY and SVGAGI. The CDR3 loop spans 13 amino acids. The germline V and J ends were trimmed by 9 bases and 2 bases, with 10 bases remaining between them. CDR3: CARSDNTNEKLFF. The CDR3 DNA sequence: TGTGCCAGGTCGGACAACACTAATGAAAAACTGTTTTTT.

The chain links TRBV6-2 or TRBV6-3 to TRBJ1-1; D unresolved. Trimming cost V 6 bases and J 8 bases, with 13 bases left between them. Germline CDR1 and CDR2: MNHEY and SVGEGT. CDR3 size: 12 residues. Here the CDR3 DNA reads TGTGCCAGCAGCTTGCGGGTCTCAGAAGCTTTCTTT. It encodes CASSLRVSEAFF.

The rearrangement links TRBV6-2 or TRBV6-3 to TRBJ2-7; 12 nucleotides agree with TRBD1. Trimming at V came to 2 bases and at J to 3 bases, leaving 8 bases not matched to a gene. The CDR3 is 17 residues long. Germline loops: CDR1 MNHEY, CDR2 SVGEGT. The CDR3, as DNA: TGTGCCAGCAGTTACGTGGGGACAGGGGGCCCCCTCTACGAGCAGTACTTC. Translation: CASSYVGTGGPLYEQYF.

The V call is TRBV5-4, the J call TRBJ2-7; TRBD1 agrees at 12 bases. CDR1 and CDR2 (germline): SGHNT, YYREEE (reference sequence). Trimming cost V 3 bases and J 7 bases; bases outside gene matches: 11. CDR3 size: 16 residues. CDR3 sequence: CASSSSLGQGAKEQYF. CDR3 DNA sequence: TGTGCCAGCAGCTCTTCCTTGGGACAGGGGGCGAAGGAGCAGTACTTC.

This chain uses TRBV28 with TRBJ1-4; D is possibly TRBD1 (6 bases). Between the trimmed V and J ends, which lost 4 bases and 8 bases, there was a span of 20 bases. The CDR3 has 16 residues. Per the germline V gene, CDR1 is MDHEN and CDR2 is SYDVKM. The CDR3 region is CASSSLGSGVGEKLFF. CDR3 nucleotides: TGTGCCAGCAGTTCACTTGGGTCAGGGGTTGGGGAAAAACTGTTTTTT. The full variable domain, with the rest looked up from reference TRBV28 and TRBJ1-4, is DVKVTQSSRYLVKRTGEKVFLECVQDMDHENMFWYRQDPGLGLRLIYFSYDVKMKEKGDIPEGYSVSREKKERFSLILESASTNQTSMYLCASSSLGSGVGEKLFFGSGTQLSVL.

The rearrangement joins TRBV7-8 to TRBJ1-5; perhaps TRBD1 as D (5 bases). Germline V gives CDR1 SGHVS, CDR2 FQNEAQ. The CDR3 length is 14 residues. V was clipped by 3 bases and J by 3 bases, with 9 bases between them. The CDR3 bases are TGTGCCAGCAGCTTTCAGGGTTACAATCAGCCCCAGCATTTT. Protein product: CASSFQGYNQPQHF.

This clone was seen a single time. The chain links TRBV9 to TRBJ2-5; tentatively, D is TRBD1 (6 bases). This CDR3 contains 15 residues. Germline V CDR1 and CDR2: SGDLS, YYNGEE. With 4 bases removed from V and 4 bases from J, the gap between germline ends came to 17 bases. CDR3 in DNA: TGTGCCAGCAGCTTCCTGACAGGAACGCGAGAGACCCAGTACTTC. It encodes CASSFLTGTRETQYF.

The V call is TRBV5-1, the J call TRBJ2-2; D is perhaps TRBD1 (6 bases). CDR1 and CDR2 (germline): SGHRS, YFSETQ. V lost 2 bases, J lost 6 bases, and 20 bases lay in between. The CDR3 spans 17 residues. The CDR3 DNA sequence: TGCGCCAGCAGCTTAGGGGGTGGAAGGTTGATCGCCGGGGAGCTGTTTTTT. Translated: CASSLGGGRLIAGELFF.

V gene TRBV6-2 or TRBV6-3 combines with J gene TRBJ1-1; a weak D match, TRBD1 (6 bases). This CDR3 spans 14 amino acids. Germline values: CDR1 MNHEY, CDR2 SVGEGT. V lost 6 bases to trimming and J lost 8 bases, with 19 bases between them. Written as DNA, the CDR3 is TGTGCCAGCAGCCTTATGGGGGGGCGGGTGGAAGCTTTCTTT. This gives the protein CASSLMGGRVEAFF.

This clone was detected only once. The gene calls are TRBV19 and TRBJ1-1; D ambiguous. CDR3 length equals 13 residues. The V end lost 3 bases, the J end lost 7 bases, and 12 bases lay between the germline ends. The germline V gene encodes CDR1 LNHDA and CDR2 SQIVND (reference sequence). The DNA of the CDR3 is TGTGCCAGTAGTATGGTGGAGGCGATTGAAGCTTTCTTT. It yields the protein CASSMVEAIEAFF.

The chain couples TRBV28 to TRBJ2-7; a possible D gene is TRBD2 (6 bases). Between the trimmed V and J ends, which lost 3 bases and 2 bases, there was a span of 14 bases. The CDR3 totals 15 residues. Looked up from germline, CDR1 is MDHEN and CDR2 is SYDVKM. The CDR3: CASSFGGAWPYEQYF. The CDR3 bases are TGTGCCAGCAGTTTCGGGGGAGCATGGCCCTACGAGCAGTACTTC.

This chain uses TRBV28 with TRBJ2-7; D possibly corresponds to TRBD2 (6 bases). The V end was cut by 3 bases, the J end by 4 bases, with 10 bases between. CDR1 MDHEN and CDR2 SYDVKM come from the germline V gene. CDR3 size: 13 residues. The CDR3 reads CASSLGGRYEQYF. The CDR3 DNA is TGTGCCAGCAGTTTGGGGGGTAGGTACGAGCAGTACTTC.

This clone was seen only a few times. The chain uses TRBV18 and TRBJ2-5, with D possibly matching TRBD2 (6 bases). Germline lookup yields CDR1 KGHSH and CDR2 LQKENI. The CDR3 is 13 amino acids. V was shortened by 2 bases and J by 2 bases, with 6 bases between the two germline ends. This chain's CDR3 is CASSPAGQETQYF. The DNA of the CDR3 is TGTGCCAGCTCACCAGCGGGGCAAGAGACCCAGTACTTC.

This rearrangement joins TRBV11-2 to TRBJ1-4; 9 positions match TRBD1. V shed 5 bases and J 0 bases; nucleotides not matched to a gene: 4. Germline CDR1 reads SGHAT; CDR2 reads FQNNGV. CDR3 length: 16 amino acids. The CDR3, as DNA: TGTGCCAGCAGCGGGACAGGGCAAACAACTAATGAAAAACTGTTTTTT. Its protein product is CASSGTGQTTNEKLFF.

This chain links TRBV19 with TRBJ1-6, with D perhaps matching TRBD1 (5 bases). Germline CDR1 is LNHDA and CDR2 is SQIVND (reference sequence). The CDR3 loop spans 11 amino acids. V lost 6 bases and J 10 bases, leaving 7 bases between the germline ends. The CDR3 protein is CASSQGSPLHF. CDR3 DNA: TGTGCCAGTAGCCAGGGATCACCCCTCCACTTT. Variable domain in full (rest from reference TRBV19 and TRBJ1-6): DGGITQSPKYLFRKEGQNVTLSCEQNLNHDAMYWYRQDPGQGLRLIYYSQIVNDFQKGDIAEGYSVSREKKESFPLTVTSAQKNPTAFYLCASSQGSPLHFGNGTRLTVT.

V and J are TRBV5-1 and TRBJ2-4, with D perhaps TRBD2 (6 bases). V lost 4 bases and J lost 4, with 12 bases in between. This CDR3 comprises 14 residues. CDR1 is SGHRS and CDR2 is YFSETQ in the germline V gene. The CDR3 sequence is CASSHRENKNIQYF. The CDR3 DNA sequence: TGCGCCAGCAGCCACCGGGAGAATAAAAACATTCAGTACTTC.

The chain carries TRBV6-6 and TRBJ2-5; 7 bases are shared with TRBD1. Per germline, CDR1 MNHNY and CDR2 SVGAGI (reference sequence). The V gene end was trimmed by 7 bases and the J gene end by 2 bases; junction bases not matched to a gene: 7. The CDR3 is 14 amino acids. CDR3 DNA sequence: TGTGCCAGCAACGACAGGGTGGGGCAAGAGACCCAGTACTTC. Translated: CASNDRVGQETQYF.

This clone was found a few times. This chain connects TRBV28 to TRBJ2-7, with D unclear. The germline gives CDR1 MDHEN, CDR2 SYDVKM. V dropped 9 bases and J dropped 4 bases, with 10 bases sitting between them. The CDR3 consists of 11 residues. CDR3 bases: TGTGCCAGTCTTCGAGGTTACGAGCAGTACTTC. Residues: CASLRGYEQYF.

CDR3 sequence: CASSPPIGTRNTEAFF. CDR3 nucleotide sequence: TGTGCCAGCTCACCCCCGATAGGGACAAGGAACACTGAAGCTTTCTTT. The J gene is TRBJ1-1, the V gene TRBV18; D perhaps matches TRBD1 (6 bases). Between the trimmed V and J ends, which lost 3 bases and 1 base, there was a span of 15 bases. Germline V CDR1 and CDR2: KGHSH, LQKENI. This CDR3 is built from 16 residues.

This clone was counted only a few times. This sequence joins TRBV3-1 (or the pseudogene TRBV3-2) and TRBJ2-7; 11 nucleotides line up with TRBD2. The CDR3 is made up of 18 amino acids. Germline V lookup: CDR1 LGHDT, CDR2 YNNKEL (reference sequence). V shed 2 bases and J 5 bases; nucleotides not matched to a gene: 14. In DNA form, the CDR3 reads TGTGCCAGCAGCCAACTTACTAGCGGGAGAGACCCTAGGCACGAGCAGTACTTC. This encodes CASSQLTSGRDPRHEQYF.

This chain links TRBV10-3 with TRBJ2-5; 7 nucleotides agree with TRBD1. CDR1 is ENHRY, CDR2 SYGVKD, per germline. The CDR3 length is 13 residues. J gave up 1 base and V 6 bases, and 2 bases lay outside the gene matches. CDR3 amino acids: CAISGTAQETQYF. CDR3 nucleotide sequence: TGTGCCATCAGCGGGACAGCCCAAGAGACCCAGTACTTC.